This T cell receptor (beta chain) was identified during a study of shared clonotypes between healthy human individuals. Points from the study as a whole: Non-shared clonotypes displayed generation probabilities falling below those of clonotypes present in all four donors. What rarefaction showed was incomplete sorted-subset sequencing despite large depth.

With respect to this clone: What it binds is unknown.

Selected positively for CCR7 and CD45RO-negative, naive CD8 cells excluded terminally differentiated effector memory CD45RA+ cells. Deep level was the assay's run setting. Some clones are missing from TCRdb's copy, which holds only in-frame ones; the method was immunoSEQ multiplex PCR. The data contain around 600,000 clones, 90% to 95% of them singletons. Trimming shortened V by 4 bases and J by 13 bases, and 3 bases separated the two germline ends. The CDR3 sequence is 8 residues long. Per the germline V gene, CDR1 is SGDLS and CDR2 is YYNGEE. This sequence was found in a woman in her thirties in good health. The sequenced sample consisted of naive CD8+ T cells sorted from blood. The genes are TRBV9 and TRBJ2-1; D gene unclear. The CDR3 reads CASSFQFF. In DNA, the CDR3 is TGTGCCAGCAGCTTTCAGTTCTTC.